This TCR beta chain came from a study of T cells in Graves' hyperthyroidism and ophthalmopathy (dated by TCRdb to between 2019 and 2020). Regarding the complete study: Peripheral blood samples were taken at initial diagnosis, before any treatment was given. A discovery cohort of about a hundred patients, fewer than 50 with Graves' ophthalmopathy and more than 55 with stable Graves' hyperthyroidism, was used to find distinguishing TCR V-J signatures. Whether ophthalmopathy could be predicted prospectively was tested in an independent validation cohort made up of under 20 hyperthyroidism patients plus 17 patients who later progressed to ophthalmopathy. The 100 or so discovery patients were divided at random into training and test sets in a 7:3 ratio. In addition, the study compared T-cell repertoires in thyroid tissue and in blood from roughly six Graves' hyperthyroidism patients. After blood sampling, hyperthyroidism patients were treated with methimazole at a starting dose of 30 mg daily, and ophthalmopathy patients were treated with high-dose intravenous methylprednisolone. The paper reports TCR Vbeta CDR3 sequencing of fewer than 150 peripheral blood samples: 43 ophthalmopathy, fewer than 85 hyperthyroidism and 17 progressor patients. Here is what the overall study found, with its caveats: In cross-validation, a model built on a 13 V-J signature told ophthalmopathy apart from stable hyperthyroidism with less than 90% sensitivity and roughly 81% specificity, and in testing the same model reached 80%/75%. In validation, the model predicted progression to ophthalmopathy with approximately 71% sensitivity and 72% to 75% specificity, a median of approximately 6.5 months before onset. Most expanded thyroid clonotypes (frequency above 0.001) were also found in blood, which suggests that blood repertoires may mirror thyroid immune responses. Sample size was not statistically predetermined, and investigators were not blinded to group allocation.

V drops 4 bases and J drops 5 bases, leaving 20 bases in between. CDR1 and CDR2 (PRHDT, FYEKMQ) derive from the germline V gene (reference sequence). The CDR3 covers 16 residues, taking in both the cysteine and the phenylalanine. This entry keeps only the CDR3 DNA: 48 bases, framed from base 1. The TCR beta CDR3 regions were amplified from the RNA transcripts. The first round of RT-PCR for the TCR CDR3 was performed with the HTBI primer set and the Qiagen OneStep RT-PCR kit. Libraries were constructed in a second round of multiplex PCR, after which size selection and purification were performed. Paired-end sequencing of the libraries was performed with 100 bp reads on an Illumina HiSeq2000. Under the source paper's analysis protocol: Raw data were processed with SOAPnuke, discarding reads with adapters, uncalled bases, mean Phred below 15, or no exact constant-primer or identifier match. High-quality paired reads were merged with COPE v1.2.5, and unique nucleotide sequences were defined as clonotypes. MiTCR v1.1 was used to align the clonotypes against IMGT TRBV, TRBD and TRBJ reference segments. The analysis included only V-J combinations with a frequency above 0.0001, which together covered about 99% of the repertoires. A TCS score was defined as the ratio of F50 (clonal expansion) to E x V (chaos), with BLOSUM62-based TCRdist applied between CDR3 peptides within each V-J. Welch's t-statistics and random forest reduced around 520 V-J features to 10 to 15, which were used in a naive Bayes classifier (R e1071). In-frame beta chains were kept once TCRdb had trimmed the public reads at Q25 with fastp and called clones with MiXCR. Each CDR3 protein gets just one entry, which takes the most common genes and DNA from the rows behind it. Clone size and V and J calls follow TCRdb, not the original study. The sample data list 460,000 or so distinct CDR3 sequences, and 13% to 15% of these were observed just once. Around 17% of the sample belongs to the ten largest clones.

Details on this clonotype: The target of this receptor is not known. A much larger clone lies one base from this, so it may be a read error.

A patient counted as having stable Graves' hyperthyroidism if no progression to ophthalmopathy occurred over 18 months of follow-up. Hyperthyroidism patients were newly diagnosed, with disease duration under 2 months, and aged 18 to 65 years. Exclusion was applied to patients with uncontrolled infections, other autoimmune diseases, pregnancy or lactation. Diagnoses relied on clinical symptoms, serum thyroxine and TRAb, thyroid ultrasound and orbital computed tomography. Ficoll-Paque density gradient centrifugation was used to isolate PBMCs from 8 to 10 ml of fresh peripheral blood. Trizol reagent was used to extract total RNA, and RNA quality was then checked on an Agilent 2100 Bioanalyzer.

The V gene is TRBV13 and the J gene is TRBJ1-2; the D gene is unclear. The clonotype was recovered from a woman under 30 with Graves' hyperthyroidism. The sequenced sample consisted of blood. The nucleotide sequence is TGTGCCAGCAGCTCATCCCCCGGTGAAGGCGATTATGGCTACACCTTC. Its protein is CASSSSPGEGDYGYTF.